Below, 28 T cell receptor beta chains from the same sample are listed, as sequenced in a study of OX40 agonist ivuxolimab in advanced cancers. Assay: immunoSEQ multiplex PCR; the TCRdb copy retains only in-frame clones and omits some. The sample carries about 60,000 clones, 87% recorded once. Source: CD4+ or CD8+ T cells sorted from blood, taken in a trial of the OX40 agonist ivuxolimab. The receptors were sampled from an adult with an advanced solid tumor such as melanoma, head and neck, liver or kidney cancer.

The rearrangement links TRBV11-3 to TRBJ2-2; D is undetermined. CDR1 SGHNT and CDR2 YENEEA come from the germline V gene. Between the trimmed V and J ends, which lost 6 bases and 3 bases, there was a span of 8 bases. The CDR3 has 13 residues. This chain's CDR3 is CASSQQDTGELFF. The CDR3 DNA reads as TGTGCCAGCAGTCAACAAGACACCGGGGAGCTGTTTTTT.

CDR3 amino acids: CASSRDGVREQYF. For the CDR3, the DNA is TGTGCCAGCAGCAGAGACGGGGTGCGGGAGCAGTACTTC. V is TRBV11-2 and J is TRBJ2-7; D is possibly TRBD2 (5 bases). The V and J ends lost 5 bases and 7 bases respectively, with 15 bases between them. The CDR3 has 13 residues. Germline V gene data show CDR1 as SGHAT and CDR2 as FQNNGV.

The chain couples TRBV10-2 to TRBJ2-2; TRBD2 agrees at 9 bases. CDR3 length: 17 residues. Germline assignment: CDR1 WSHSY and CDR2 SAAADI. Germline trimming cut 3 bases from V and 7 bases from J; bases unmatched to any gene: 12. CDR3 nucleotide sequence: TGCGCCAGCAGTGAAGTTCCGGGACTAGCAATCGTCGGGGAGCTGTTTTTT. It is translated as CASSEVPGLAIVGELFF.

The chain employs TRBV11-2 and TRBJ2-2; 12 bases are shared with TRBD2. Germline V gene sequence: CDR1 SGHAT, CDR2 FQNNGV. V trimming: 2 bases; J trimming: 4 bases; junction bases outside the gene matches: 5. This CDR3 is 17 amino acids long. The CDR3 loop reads CASSLILTSGGTGELFF. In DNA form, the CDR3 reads TGTGCCAGCAGCTTAATTTTGACTAGCGGGGGCACCGGGGAGCTGTTTTTT.

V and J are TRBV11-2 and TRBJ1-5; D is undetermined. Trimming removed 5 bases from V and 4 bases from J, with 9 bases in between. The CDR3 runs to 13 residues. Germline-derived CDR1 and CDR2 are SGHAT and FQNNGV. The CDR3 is CASSTQRNQPQHF. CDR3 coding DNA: TGTGCCAGCAGCACCCAAAGAAATCAGCCCCAGCATTTT.

The CDR3 DNA sequence: TGTGCCAGCAGTTCAATTGGCGGGTACAATGAGCAGTTCTTC. Its translation is CASSSIGGYNEQFF. The chain combines TRBV28 with TRBJ2-1, with D maybe TRBD2 (5 bases). CDR1 and CDR2 (germline): MDHEN, SYDVKM. V was clipped by 4 bases and J by 4 bases, with 11 bases between them. The CDR3 is 14 amino acids.

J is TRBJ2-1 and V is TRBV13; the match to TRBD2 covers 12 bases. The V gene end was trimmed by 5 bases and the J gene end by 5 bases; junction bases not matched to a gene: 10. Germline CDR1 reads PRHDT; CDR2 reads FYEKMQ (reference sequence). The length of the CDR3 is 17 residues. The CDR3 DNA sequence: TGTGCCAGCAGCCCCCCGAGCCTAGCGGGAGGGAACAATGAGCAGTTCTTC. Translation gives CASSPPSLAGGNNEQFF.

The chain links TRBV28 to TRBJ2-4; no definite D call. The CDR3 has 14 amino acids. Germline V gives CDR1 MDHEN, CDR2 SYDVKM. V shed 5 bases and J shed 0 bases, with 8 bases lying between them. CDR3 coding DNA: TGTGCCAGCAGTCCCGTCCTAGCCAAAAACATTCAGTACTTC. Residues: CASSPVLAKNIQYF.

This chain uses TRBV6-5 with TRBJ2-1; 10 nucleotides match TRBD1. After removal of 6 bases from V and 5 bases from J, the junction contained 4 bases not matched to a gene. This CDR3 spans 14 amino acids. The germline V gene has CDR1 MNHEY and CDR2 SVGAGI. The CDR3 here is CASRRQGANNEQFF. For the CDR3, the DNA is TGTGCCAGCAGGAGACAGGGGGCAAACAATGAGCAGTTCTTC.

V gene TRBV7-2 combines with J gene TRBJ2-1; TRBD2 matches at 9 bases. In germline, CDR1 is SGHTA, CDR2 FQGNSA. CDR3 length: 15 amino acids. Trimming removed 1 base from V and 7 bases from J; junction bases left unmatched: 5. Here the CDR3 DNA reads TGTGCCAGCAGCTTAGATATAGCGGGAGTTAATGAGCAGTTCTTC. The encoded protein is CASSLDIAGVNEQFF.

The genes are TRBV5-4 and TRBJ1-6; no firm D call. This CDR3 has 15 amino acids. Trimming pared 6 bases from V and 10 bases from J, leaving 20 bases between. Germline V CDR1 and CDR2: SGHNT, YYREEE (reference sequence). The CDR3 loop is CASTPGTNRDSPLHF. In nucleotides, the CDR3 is TGTGCCAGCACCCCGGGCACAAATCGAGACTCACCCCTCCACTTT.

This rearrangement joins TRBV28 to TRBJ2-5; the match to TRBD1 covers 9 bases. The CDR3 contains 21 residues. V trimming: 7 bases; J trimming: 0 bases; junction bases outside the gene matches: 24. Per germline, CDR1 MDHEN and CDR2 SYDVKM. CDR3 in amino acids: CASNLLSYRDRDPSYQETQYF. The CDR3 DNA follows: TGTGCCAGCAACCTCCTCTCTTACCGGGACAGGGATCCATCGTACCAAGAGACCCAGTACTTC.

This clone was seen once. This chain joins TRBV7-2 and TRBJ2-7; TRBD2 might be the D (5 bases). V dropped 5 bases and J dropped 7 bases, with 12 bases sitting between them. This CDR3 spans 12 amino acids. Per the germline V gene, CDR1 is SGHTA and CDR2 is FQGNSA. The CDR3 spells CASSPRGVEQYF. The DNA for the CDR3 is TGTGCCAGCAGCCCCCGGGGAGTTGAGCAGTACTTC.

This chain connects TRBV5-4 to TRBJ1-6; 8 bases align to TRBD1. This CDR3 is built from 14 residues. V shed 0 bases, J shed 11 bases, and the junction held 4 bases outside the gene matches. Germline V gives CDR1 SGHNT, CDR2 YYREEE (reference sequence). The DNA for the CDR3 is TGTGCCAGCAGCTTGGGGACAGGGTTTACACCCCTCCACTTT. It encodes CASSLGTGFTPLHF. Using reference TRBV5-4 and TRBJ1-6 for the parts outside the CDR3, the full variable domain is ETGVTQSPTHLIKTRGQQVTLRCSSQSGHNTVSWYQQALGQGPQFIFQYYREEENGRGNFPPRFSGLQFPNYSSELNVNALELDDSALYLCASSLGTGFTPLHFGNGTRLTVT.

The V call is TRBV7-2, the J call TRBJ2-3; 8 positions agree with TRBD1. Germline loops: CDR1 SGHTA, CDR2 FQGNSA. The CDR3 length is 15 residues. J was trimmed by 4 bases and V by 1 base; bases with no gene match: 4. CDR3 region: CASSLGQGYPDTQYF. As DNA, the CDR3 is TGTGCCAGCAGCTTAGGACAGGGGTACCCAGATACGCAGTATTTT. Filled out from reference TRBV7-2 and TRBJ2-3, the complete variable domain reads GAGVSQSPSNKVTEKGKDVELRCDPISGHTALYWYRQSLGQGLEFLIYFQGNSAPDKSGLPSDRFSAERTGGSVSTLTIQRTQQEDSAVYLCASSLGQGYPDTQYFGPGTRLTVL.

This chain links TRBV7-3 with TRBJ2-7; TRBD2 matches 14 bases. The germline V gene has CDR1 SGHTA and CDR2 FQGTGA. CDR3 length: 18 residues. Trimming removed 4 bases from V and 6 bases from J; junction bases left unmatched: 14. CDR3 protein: CASSCRDPGLAGGCEQYF. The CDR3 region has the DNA TGTGCCAGCAGCTGCCGAGACCCCGGACTAGCGGGAGGATGCGAGCAGTACTTC.

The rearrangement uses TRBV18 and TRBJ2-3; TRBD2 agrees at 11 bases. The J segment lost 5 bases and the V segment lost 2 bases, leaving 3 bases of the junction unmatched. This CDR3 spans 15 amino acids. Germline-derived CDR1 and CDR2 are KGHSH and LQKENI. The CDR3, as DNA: TGTGCCAGCTCACCATCACTAGCGGGAGAAGATACGCAGTATTTT. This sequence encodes CASSPSLAGEDTQYF.

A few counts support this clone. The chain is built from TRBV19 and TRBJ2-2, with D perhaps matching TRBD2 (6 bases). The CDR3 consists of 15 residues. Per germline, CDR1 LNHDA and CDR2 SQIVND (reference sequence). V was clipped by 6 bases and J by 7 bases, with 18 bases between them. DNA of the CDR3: TGTGCCAGTAGCCTCGGGACTGCCGGGGTCGGGGAGCTGTTTTTT. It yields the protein CASSLGTAGVGELFF.

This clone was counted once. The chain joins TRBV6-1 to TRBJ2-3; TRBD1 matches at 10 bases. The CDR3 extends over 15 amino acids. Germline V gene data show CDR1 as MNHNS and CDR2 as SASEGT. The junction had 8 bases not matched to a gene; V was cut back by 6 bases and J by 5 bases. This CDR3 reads CASRDRGLGIDTQYF. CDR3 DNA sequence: TGTGCCAGCAGAGACAGGGGGCTAGGTATAGATACGCAGTATTTT.

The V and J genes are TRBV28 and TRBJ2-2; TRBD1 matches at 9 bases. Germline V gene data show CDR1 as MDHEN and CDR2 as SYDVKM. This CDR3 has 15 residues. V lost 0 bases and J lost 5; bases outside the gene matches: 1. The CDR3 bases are TGTGCCAGCAGTTTATGGACAGGGGGGACCGGGGAGCTGTTTTTT. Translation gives CASSLWTGGTGELFF.

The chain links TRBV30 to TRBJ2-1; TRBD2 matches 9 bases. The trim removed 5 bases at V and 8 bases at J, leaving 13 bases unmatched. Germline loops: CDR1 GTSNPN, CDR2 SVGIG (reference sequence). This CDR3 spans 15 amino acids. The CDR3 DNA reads TGTGCCTGGCGCCCCCTTAGCGGGAGTACGTATGAGCAGTTCTTC. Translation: CAWRPLSGSTYEQFF.

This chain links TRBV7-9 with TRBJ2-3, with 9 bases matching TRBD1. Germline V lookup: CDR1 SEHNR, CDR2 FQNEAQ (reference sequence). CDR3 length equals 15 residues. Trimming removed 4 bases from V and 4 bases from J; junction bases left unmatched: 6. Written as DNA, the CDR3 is TGTGCCAGCAGCTCCGGACAGGGGCGTGCAGATACGCAGTATTTT. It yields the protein CASSSGQGRADTQYF.

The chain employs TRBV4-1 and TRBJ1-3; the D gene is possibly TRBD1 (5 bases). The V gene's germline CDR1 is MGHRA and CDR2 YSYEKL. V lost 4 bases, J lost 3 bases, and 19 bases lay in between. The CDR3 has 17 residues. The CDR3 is CASSREFRDPGGNTIYF. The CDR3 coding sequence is TGCGCCAGCAGCCGCGAGTTCAGGGACCCCGGTGGAAACACCATATATTTT.

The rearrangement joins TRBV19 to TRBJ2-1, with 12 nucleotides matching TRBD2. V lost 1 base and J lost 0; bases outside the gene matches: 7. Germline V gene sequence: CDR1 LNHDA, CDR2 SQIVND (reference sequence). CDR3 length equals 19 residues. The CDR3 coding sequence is TGTGCCAGTAGTATAGTGACTAGCGGGAGAAGTAGCTCCTACAATGAGCAGTTCTTC. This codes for CASSIVTSGRSSSYNEQFF.

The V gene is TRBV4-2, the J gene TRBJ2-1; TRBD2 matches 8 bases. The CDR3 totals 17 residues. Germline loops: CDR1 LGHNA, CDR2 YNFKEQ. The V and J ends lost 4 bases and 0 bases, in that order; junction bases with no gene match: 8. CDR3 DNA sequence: TGTGCCAGCAGCCCGAGGGCTAGCGGGTTCTCCTACAATGAGCAGTTCTTC. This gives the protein CASSPRASGFSYNEQFF.

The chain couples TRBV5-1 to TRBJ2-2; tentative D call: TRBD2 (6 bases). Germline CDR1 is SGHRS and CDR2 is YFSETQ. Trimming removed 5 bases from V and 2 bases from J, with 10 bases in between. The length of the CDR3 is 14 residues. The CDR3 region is CASRAGLNTGELFF. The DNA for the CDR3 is TGCGCCAGCAGGGCGGGACTCAACACCGGGGAGCTGTTTTTT.

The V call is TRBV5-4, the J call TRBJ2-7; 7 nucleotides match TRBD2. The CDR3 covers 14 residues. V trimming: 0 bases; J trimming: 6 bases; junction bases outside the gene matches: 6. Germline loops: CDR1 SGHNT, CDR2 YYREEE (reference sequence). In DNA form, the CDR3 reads TGTGCCAGCAGCTTGGGAGCGGGGCCCGGCGAGCAGTACTTC. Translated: CASSLGAGPGEQYF.

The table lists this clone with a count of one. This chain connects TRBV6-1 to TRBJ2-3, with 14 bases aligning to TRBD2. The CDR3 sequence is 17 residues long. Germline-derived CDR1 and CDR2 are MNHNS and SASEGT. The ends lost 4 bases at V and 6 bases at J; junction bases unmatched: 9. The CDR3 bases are TGTGCCAGCAGTGTACTGGGACTAGCGGGAGAAATTGATACGCAGTATTTT. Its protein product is CASSVLGLAGEIDTQYF.